This passage covers 25 T cell receptor beta chains from one sample sequenced in a study of identical twins. MiXCR, run by TCRdb on the 5' RACE reads, gives a single entry per CDR3 protein. The profile shows hundreds of thousands of distinct CDR3 sequences, 5.5% to 7.5% of them singletons. Sample: naive T cells sorted from blood. Receptor source: a man aged 18 to 35 in good health.

This rearrangement joins TRBV6-5 to TRBJ2-1, with TRBD2 matching 11 bases. CDR1 is MNHEY, CDR2 SVGAGI, per germline. The length of the CDR3 is 17 residues. Trimming cost V 2 bases and J 5 bases; bases outside gene matches: 8. The CDR3 region has the DNA TGTGCCAGCAGTTACGGGACTAGCGGAAACAGAAACAATGAGCAGTTCTTC. This translates into CASSYGTSGNRNNEQFF.

This clonotype has a handful of counts. The chain employs TRBV13 and TRBJ2-5, with D perhaps matching TRBD2 (5 bases). The CDR3 covers 18 residues. The V end was cut by 5 bases, the J end by 2 bases, with 24 bases between. Germline values: CDR1 PRHDT, CDR2 FYEKMQ (reference sequence). The CDR3, as DNA: TGTGCCAGCAGCCTCTACCCGGGCGGAATTAGCGATCAAGAGACCCAGTACTTC. It translates to CASSLYPGGISDQETQYF.

This clonotype was seen a handful of times. This rearrangement joins TRBV12-3 or TRBV12-4 to TRBJ1-6; D unclear. V was pared by 0 bases and J by 12 bases, with 15 bases between. The CDR3 is made up of 15 amino acids. Here the CDR3 reads CASSLASGLMVPLHF. The CDR3 region has the DNA TGTGCCAGCAGTTTAGCTTCCGGGTTGATGGTACCCCTCCACTTT.

In this sample, this clonotype turned up a few times. The genes are TRBV20-1 and TRBJ2-7, with a tentative D call TRBD1 (6 bases). The CDR3 runs 16 residues. Trimming removed 2 bases at V and 0 bases at J, with 17 bases between. Germline CDR1 reads DFQATT; CDR2 reads SNEGSKA (reference sequence). The chain's CDR3 is CSARSQPGRGSYEQYF. For the CDR3, the DNA is TGCAGTGCTAGATCTCAACCGGGCAGGGGCTCCTACGAGCAGTACTTC.

J is TRBJ1-2 and V is TRBV10-3; D gene uncertain. Deletions cut 7 bases from V and 4 bases from J, with 10 bases between. This CDR3 comprises 12 residues. Germline V gives CDR1 ENHRY, CDR2 SYGVKD. The CDR3: CAITGGSYGYTF. In DNA form, the CDR3 reads TGTGCCATCACCGGAGGCTCCTATGGCTACACCTTC.

The gene calls are TRBV4-1 and TRBJ2-1; TRBD1 might be the D (5 bases). Per the germline V gene, CDR1 is MGHRA and CDR2 is YSYEKL. The length of the CDR3 is 21 residues. V lost 0 bases, J lost 4 bases, and 28 bases lay in between. The CDR3 reads CASSQEGIRRLTDTPYNEQFF. For the CDR3, the DNA is TGCGCCAGCAGCCAAGAGGGGATTCGACGCTTGACGGACACTCCATACAATGAGCAGTTCTTC.

This clonotype has just a few counts. The chain couples TRBV11-1 to TRBJ2-1; D unresolved. The germline V gene encodes CDR1 SGHAT and CDR2 FQDESV (reference sequence). The CDR3 has 15 residues. V lost 0 bases and J lost 0, with 6 bases in between. CDR3 loop: CASSLADRSYNEQFF. As DNA, the CDR3 is TGTGCCAGCAGCTTAGCGGACCGCTCCTACAATGAGCAGTTCTTC.

In its sample, this clonotype was seen a few times. This chain joins TRBV7-9 and TRBJ1-2, with D possibly TRBD1 on 6 matching bases. Germline lookup yields CDR1 SEHNR and CDR2 FQNEAQ (reference sequence). Trimming shortened V by 3 bases and J by 8 bases, and 13 bases separated the two germline ends. The CDR3 spans 13 residues. The CDR3 is CASSFGQSDGYTF. CDR3 sequence (DNA): TGTGCCAGCAGCTTCGGACAGAGCGACGGCTACACCTTC. The full variable domain, with the rest looked up from reference TRBV7-9 and TRBJ1-2, is DTGVSQNPRHKITKRGQNVTFRCDPISEHNRLYWYRQTLGQGPEFLTYFQNEAQLEKSRLLSDRFSAERPKGSFSTLEIQRTEQGDSAMYLCASSFGQSDGYTFGSGTRLTVV.

This clonotype appeared many times. The rearrangement uses TRBV6-2 or TRBV6-3 and TRBJ2-7; D might be TRBD1 or TRBD2, each matching 6 bases. Trimming took 0 bases from V and 4 from J, leaving 10 bases between them. The CDR3 is made up of 14 amino acids. Germline V gives CDR1 MNHEY, CDR2 SVGEGT. DNA of the CDR3: TGTGCCAGCAGTTACTCTACAGGGACTTACGAGCAGTACTTC. Translated: CASSYSTGTYEQYF.

This clonotype occurred a few times. The chain couples TRBV6-2 or TRBV6-3 to TRBJ2-7; 8 positions agree with TRBD1. Trimming took 4 bases from V and 2 from J; bases not matched to a gene: 7. This CDR3 contains 15 residues. Germline lookup yields CDR1 MNHEY and CDR2 SVGEGT. The CDR3 reads CASSWRNRGTYEQYF. The CDR3 DNA follows: TGTGCCAGCAGTTGGAGAAACAGGGGGACCTACGAGCAGTACTTC.

This clonotype was observed at least ten times. This chain joins TRBV19 and TRBJ2-7; TRBD2 agrees at 8 bases. V was clipped by 4 bases and J by 4 bases; unmatched bases: 6. The CDR3 is made up of 14 amino acids. Germline V CDR1 and CDR2: LNHDA, SQIVND (reference sequence). The CDR3 DNA is TGTGCCAGTAGTAGTTTGCGGGAGGCTTACGAGCAGTACTTC. This gives the protein CASSSLREAYEQYF.

The gene calls are TRBV24-1 and TRBJ2-1, with D possibly matching TRBD2 (5 bases). The CDR3 runs to 17 residues. Germline values: CDR1 KGHDR, CDR2 SFDVKD. V was pared by 5 bases and J by 2 bases, with 18 bases between. The CDR3 bases are TGTGCCACCAGTGCGGGGTCTCCCGGCATCCCCTACAATGAGCAGTTCTTC. Translated, it gives CATSAGSPGIPYNEQFF.

This clonotype was seen ten or more times. The CDR3 protein is CASSWGSYEQYF. The CDR3 nucleotides are TGTGCCAGCAGTTGGGGATCCTACGAGCAGTACTTC. The J gene is TRBJ2-7, the V gene TRBV12-3 or TRBV12-4; D not resolved. The CDR3 spans 12 residues. Trimming cost V 4 bases and J 1 base, with 5 bases left between them.

Many counts were recorded for this clonotype. The CDR3 loop reads CASSPRTSGANEQFF. CDR3 nucleotides: TGTGCCAGCAGCCCCAGGACTAGCGGTGCCAATGAGCAGTTCTTC. The chain has TRBV18 and TRBJ2-1; 10 positions match TRBD2. The CDR3 is 15 amino acids. Per germline, CDR1 KGHSH and CDR2 LQKENI. With 8 bases clipped from V and 6 bases from J, the junction kept 10 bases outside the gene matches.

This clonotype was found many times. V is TRBV20-1 and J is TRBJ2-7, with D possibly being TRBD1 (6 bases). From germline, CDR1 is DFQATT and CDR2 SNEGSKA (reference sequence). The CDR3 contains 12 residues. Trimming pared 6 bases from V and 2 bases from J, leaving 11 bases between. In DNA form, the CDR3 reads TGCAGTGCCAAGGACAGCGCCTACGAGCAGTACTTC. Protein: CSAKDSAYEQYF.

This clonotype occurred a few times. The chain recombines TRBV7-9 with TRBJ1-4; D is ambiguous. The germline V gene has CDR1 SEHNR and CDR2 FQNEAQ (reference sequence). V was shortened by 3 bases and J by 7 bases, with 12 bases between the two germline ends. This CDR3 is 14 amino acids long. CDR3 residues: CASSFAGKGEKLFF. Written as DNA, the CDR3 is TGTGCCAGCAGCTTTGCGGGGAAGGGTGAAAAACTGTTTTTT.

V usage is TRBV15 and J usage is TRBJ2-5; D possibly corresponds to TRBD2 (5 bases). Germline V CDR1 and CDR2: LNHNV, YYDKDF (reference sequence). V was pared by 1 base and J by 4 bases, with 16 bases between. CDR3 length: 16 residues. The CDR3 sequence: CATSRVTTRVRETQYF. As DNA, the CDR3 is TGTGCCACCAGCAGAGTTACTACTAGAGTGCGAGAGACCCAGTACTTC.

The sample holds many counts of this clonotype. The chain links TRBV6-2 or TRBV6-3 to TRBJ2-4, with 7 bases lining up with TRBD1. The CDR3 consists of 16 residues. Trimming at V came to 4 bases and at J to 0 bases, leaving 6 bases not matched to a gene. Germline V gene lookup returns CDR1 MNHEY and CDR2 SVGEGT. Here the CDR3 reads CASSLRDSLAKNIQYF. CDR3 sequence (DNA): TGTGCCAGCAGTTTACGGGACAGCCTAGCCAAAAACATTCAGTACTTC.

This clonotype was detected ten times or more. The CDR3 DNA is TGTGCCAGCAGTTTCGACAGGGGCCGGGAGACCCAGTACTTC. It codes for CASSFDRGRETQYF. The chain couples TRBV12-3 or TRBV12-4 to TRBJ2-5; 8 bases map to TRBD1. The CDR3 spans 14 residues. V lost 3 bases, J lost 5 bases, and 5 bases stayed unmatched.

This clonotype occurred many times. The chain links TRBV11-2 to TRBJ2-7; 8 bases fit TRBD1. There are 15 residues in the CDR3. Trimming cost V 2 bases and J 1 base; bases outside gene matches: 4. In germline, CDR1 is SGHAT, CDR2 FQNNGV. The CDR3 region is CASSLSGQGSYEQYV. The DNA of the CDR3 is TGTGCCAGCAGCTTATCCGGACAGGGTTCCTACGAGCAGTACGTC.

This clonotype was seen ten or more times. The chain combines TRBV28 with TRBJ2-4; no reliable D call. CDR1 and CDR2 from the germline V gene are MDHEN and SYDVKM. Trimming removed 6 bases from V and 1 base from J, with 16 bases in between. The CDR3 has 16 residues. CDR3 amino acids: CASSTLGGGAKNIQYF. The CDR3 DNA sequence: TGTGCCAGCAGCACGCTCGGCGGTGGGGCCAAAAACATTCAGTACTTC.

In this sample, this clonotype turned up a few times. The gene calls are TRBV28 and TRBJ2-1, with D maybe TRBD2 (6 bases). The germline V gene has CDR1 MDHEN and CDR2 SYDVKM. V lost 2 bases and J lost 6, with 17 bases in between. The CDR3 length is 16 residues. CDR3 residues: CASSLHVGGARNEQFF. CDR3 sequence (DNA): TGTGCCAGCAGTTTACATGTCGGAGGGGCCCGCAATGAGCAGTTCTTC. Full variable domain (missing parts from reference TRBV28 and TRBJ2-1): DVKVTQSSRYLVKRTGEKVFLECVQDMDHENMFWYRQDPGLGLRLIYFSYDVKMKEKGDIPEGYSVSREKKERFSLILESASTNQTSMYLCASSLHVGGARNEQFFGPGTRLTVL.

The rearrangement joins TRBV2 to TRBJ1-6, with 9 bases fitting TRBD1. This CDR3 contains 16 residues. Germline CDR1 and CDR2: SNHLY and FYNNEI. The V segment lost 1 base and the J segment 7 bases; nucleotides outside the gene matches: 5. For the CDR3, the DNA is TGTGCCAGCAGTGAAGACAGGGGGCGTAGGAATTCACCCCTCCACTTT. Translation gives CASSEDRGRRNSPLHF.

At least ten counts were recorded for this clonotype. The CDR3 is CASSLLAANTDTQYF. In nucleotides, the CDR3 is TGTGCCAGCAGTCTGCTAGCGGCTAACACAGATACGCAGTATTTT. V usage is TRBV6-1 and J usage is TRBJ2-3; TRBD2 agrees at 7 bases. Germline V gene sequence: CDR1 MNHNS, CDR2 SASEGT. The trim removed 5 bases at V and 2 bases at J, leaving 7 bases unmatched. This CDR3 has 15 residues.

This clonotype appeared many times. The V and J genes are TRBV4-3 and TRBJ2-2; 9 positions match TRBD2. Germline CDR1 reads LGHNA; CDR2 reads YSLEER. This CDR3 has 13 amino acids. The CDR3 DNA sequence: TGCGCGAGCGGGGGGATCATCACCGGGGAGCTGTTTTTT. Translation gives CASGGIITGELFF.